A selection of T cell receptor beta chains follows, all from one sample in a study of lung T cells in sarcoidosis with Löfgren's syndrome. TCRdb independently ran MiXCR on the reads; one entry per CDR3 protein. The table shows some 2,500 distinct CDR3 sequences, with 25% to 30% occurring only once. The sample was CD4+ T cells from PBMCs. The receptors come from a human donor with sarcoidosis (Löfgren's syndrome or another form), or a control subject (not recorded which). The CDR3 runs from the conserved cysteine through the conserved F or W. Fields, in order: V gene, clone size, D gene, J gene, CDR3 protein, CDR3 DNA. D genes are given only for firm matches. Part of the rows lack a size; the others show once, few, many or a class for expanded clones.

TRBV28	NA	NA	TRBJ2-7	CASSLGDEQCF	TGTGCCAGCAGTTTAGGGGACGAGCAGTGCTTC
TRBV29-1	few	NA	TRBJ2-3	CSVEETLDTQYF	TGCAGCGTTGAAGAAACGCTGGATACGCAGTATTTT
TRBV29-1	medium-sized	NA	TRBJ1-1	CSSLGQRNTEAFF	TGCAGCAGCCTTGGACAGCGGAACACTGAAGCTTTCTTT
TRBV5-4	many	TRBD1	TRBJ2-2	CASSPGGTGELFF	TGTGCCAGCAGCCCAGGGGGAACCGGGGAGCTGTTTTTT
TRBV20-1	once	TRBD2	TRBJ2-7	CSAGSSGGSYEQYF	TGCAGTGCTGGCTCTTCGGGAGGCTCCTACGAGCAGTACTTC
TRBV2	NA	NA	TRBJ1-1	CAGSEERGWDAFF	TGCGCCGGCAGTGAAGAGAGGGGTTGGGATGCTTTCTTT
TRBV5-1	medium-sized	NA	TRBJ1-1	CASSPYLDTEAFF	TGCGCCAGCAGCCCCTACTTGGACACGGAAGCTTTCTTT
TRBV10-1	medium-sized	NA	TRBJ2-1	CASSDTRGNYNEQFF	TGCGCCAGCAGTGACACCCGAGGAAACTACAATGAGCAGTTCTTC
TRBV20-1	medium-sized	TRBD2	TRBJ2-5	CSAEEGREGRGETQYF	TGCAGTGCTGAGGAGGGGCGGGAGGGACGGGGAGAGACCCAGTACTTC
TRBV20-1	medium-sized	NA	TRBJ1-1	CSARDLGGGRDTEAFF	TGCAGTGCTAGAGATCTCGGGGGAGGGCGGGACACTGAAGCTTTCTTT
TRBV2	medium-sized	TRBD1	TRBJ1-5	CASSEQGASNQPQHF	TGTGCCAGCTCAGAACAGGGGGCGAGCAATCAGCCCCAGCATTTT
TRBV20-1	medium-sized	NA	TRBJ1-5	CSASNQAFKRPQHF	TGCAGTGCTAGCAATCAGGCCTTCAAGAGGCCCCAGCATTTT
TRBV18	medium-sized	NA	TRBJ2-5	CASSPNQETQYF	TGTGCCAGCTCACCGAATCAAGAGACCCAGTACTTC
TRBV27	NA	NA	TRBJ1-2	CASSYREDYGYTF	TGTGCCAGCAGTTATCGAGAGGACTATGGCTACACCTTC
TRBV19	medium-sized	TRBD2	TRBJ2-5	CASSGLRRLAGAQETQYF	TGTGCCAGTAGTGGCCTCCGGAGACTAGCGGGAGCCCAAGAGACCCAGTACTTC
TRBV19	medium-sized	NA	TRBJ1-5	CASSPGVNQPQHF	TGTGCCAGTAGTCCGGGGGTCAATCAGCCCCAGCATTTT
TRBV28	NA	NA	TRBJ2-6	CASTVSGGANVLTF	TGTGCCAGCACCGTCTCCGGGGGGGCCAACGTCCTGACTTTC
TRBV4-1	NA	NA	TRBJ2-7	CASSQGATEFYEQYF	TGCGCCAGTAGCCAAGGTGCGACAGAATTCTACGAGCAGTACTTC
TRBV7-2	NA	TRBD1	TRBJ2-3	CASGVDRGQATQYF	TGCGCCAGCGGCGTGGACAGGGGCCAGGCTACGCAGTATTTT
TRBV20-1	medium-sized	NA	TRBJ1-2	CSVKGATNYGYTF	TGCAGTGTGAAAGGGGCGACTAACTATGGCTACACCTTC
TRBV18	medium-sized	TRBD1	TRBJ2-1	CASSQETGDNEQFF	TGTGCCAGCTCACAAGAGACAGGGGACAATGAGCAGTTCTTC
TRBV11-3	NA	TRBD1	TRBJ2-1	CASSSRAGRGLPSEQFF	TGTGCCAGCAGCTCCCGAGCGGGCAGGGGGCTACCCTCTGAGCAGTTCTTC
TRBV20-1	NA	TRBD2	TRBJ2-7	CSARALAQGTSGIYEQYF	TGCAGCGCTAGAGCCCTGGCTCAGGGGACTAGCGGTATCTACGAGCAGTACTTC
TRBV12-3/TRBV12-4	medium-sized	TRBD1	TRBJ2-1	CASSLRDRTYNEQFF	TGTGCCAGCAGTTTAAGGGACAGAACATACAATGAGCAGTTCTTC
TRBV20-1	NA	TRBD2	TRBJ2-7	CSVGTSGRLSSYEQYF	TGCAGTGTCGGGACTAGCGGGAGGCTAAGCTCCTACGAGCAGTACTTC
TRBV5-1	NA	TRBD2	TRBJ2-3	CASSLSPGTSGATQYF	TGCGCCAGCAGCTTGTCACCCGGGACTAGCGGTGCTACGCAGTATTTT
TRBV7-9	NA	NA	TRBJ1-5	CASSRDRNQPQHF	TGTGCCAGCAGCCGAGACAGGAATCAGCCCCAGCATTTT
TRBV18	medium-sized	NA	TRBJ1-1	CASSPIQGGTEAFF	TGTGCCAGCTCACCTATTCAAGGAGGCACTGAAGCTTTCTTT
TRBV7-9	medium-sized	TRBD2	TRBJ2-3	CASSSGGSIDTQYF	TGTGCCAGCAGCTCGGGCGGGAGCATAGATACGCAGTATTTT
TRBV11-2	NA	TRBD2	TRBJ2-3	CASSFPTSGKYDSSADAQYF	TGTGCCAGCAGCTTCCCCACTAGCGGGAAGTACGATTCTAGCGCAGATGCGCAGTATTTT
TRBV29-1	many	TRBD2	TRBJ2-1	CSVDFAGDEQFF	TGCAGCGTTGACTTTGCGGGAGACGAGCAGTTCTTC
TRBV7-2	large	TRBD1	TRBJ2-1	CASSLIGTVNNEQFF	TGTGCCAGCAGCTTAATAGGGACAGTTAACAATGAGCAGTTCTTC
TRBV6-5	NA	NA	TRBJ2-7	CASSYGSNCEQYF	TGCGCCAGCAGTTACGGCAGCAACTGCGAGCAGTACTTC
TRBV20-1	medium-sized	NA	TRBJ2-5	CSARWGLETQYF	TGCAGTGCTAGATGGGGTCTGGAGACCCAGTACTTC
TRBV28	medium-sized	NA	TRBJ2-3	CASSLWGGRDGLTDTQYF	TGTGCCAGCAGTTTGTGGGGTGGTCGGGACGGCCTCACAGATACGCAGTATTTT
TRBV7-3	medium-sized	NA	TRBJ2-5	CASSLRVQETQYF	TGTGCCAGCAGCCTCAGGGTCCAAGAGACCCAGTACTTC
TRBV2	medium-sized	TRBD2	TRBJ2-5	CASSEVRGRAETQYF	TGTGCCAGCAGTGAAGTCCGCGGGAGGGCCGAGACCCAGTACTTC
TRBV15	large	TRBD1	TRBJ1-2	CATSRDLGTGFLYTF	TGTGCCACCAGCAGAGATTTGGGGACAGGCTTTCTTTACACCTTC
TRBV4-2	medium-sized	NA	TRBJ2-7	CASSQDGSSGTYEQYF	TGTGCCAGCAGCCAAGATGGTAGTAGCGGAACCTACGAGCAGTACTTC
TRBV2	medium-sized	NA	TRBJ1-3	CASTWGRGGNTIYF	TGTGCCAGCACTTGGGGACGCGGTGGAAACACCATATATTTT
TRBV4-1	medium-sized	NA	TRBJ1-5	CASSQVDLGFSNQPQHF	TGCGCCAGCAGCCAAGTCGATTTAGGGTTCAGCAATCAGCCCCAGCATTTT
TRBV5-1	medium-sized	TRBD2	TRBJ2-1	CASRSTSGTYNEQFF	TGCGCCAGCAGATCCACTAGCGGGACCTACAATGAGCAGTTCTTC
TRBV4-1	large	NA	TRBJ1-1	CASSHSRGNTEAFF	TGCGCCAGCAGCCACTCCAGGGGGAACACTGAAGCTTTCTTT
TRBV19	medium-sized	NA	TRBJ2-7	CASKKTGSGYEQYF	TGTGCCAGTAAGAAAACAGGGAGCGGATACGAGCAGTACTTC
TRBV5-1	medium-sized	TRBD1	TRBJ1-2	CASSWGQPVDGYTF	TGCGCCAGCAGCTGGGGACAGCCAGTAGATGGCTACACCTTC
TRBV20-1	once	TRBD1	TRBJ2-5	CSASRGSQIQYF	TGCAGTGCAAGCAGGGGGAGCCAGATCCAGTACTTC
TRBV5-1	medium-sized	NA	TRBJ1-1	CASSLAVGTNTEAFF	TGCGCCAGCAGCTTGGCGGTAGGCACAAACACTGAAGCTTTCTTT
TRBV15	large	NA	TRBJ1-5	CATSRANQPQHF	TGTGCCACCAGCAGAGCGAATCAGCCCCAGCATTTT
TRBV5-1	NA	NA	TRBJ1-3	CASTLDGSSGNTIYF	TGCGCCAGCACATTGGACGGAAGCTCTGGAAACACCATATATTTT
TRBV5-1	medium-sized	NA	TRBJ2-7	CASSVNSPGAAGPSTYEQYF	TGCGCCAGCAGCGTAAACTCCCCAGGGGCGGCGGGCCCTTCAACCTACGAGCAGTACTTC
TRBV2	NA	NA	TRBJ1-4	CAGRLSPGANEKMFF	TGTGCCGGCCGACTTAGCCCAGGGGCTAATGAAAAAATGTTTTTT
TRBV20-1	NA	TRBD1	TRBJ1-1	CSARGPARDRGLGTEAFF	TGCAGTGCTAGAGGGCCTGCTCGGGATAGGGGGCTGGGCACTGAAGCTTTCTTT
TRBV4-1	medium-sized	NA	TRBJ2-7	CASSQDPGGDYEQYF	TGCGCCAGCAGCCAAGACCCAGGGGGGGATTACGAGCAGTACTTC
TRBV20-1	NA	NA	TRBJ1-1	CSTTGATMSTEAFF	TGCAGTACGACGGGGGCGACTATGAGCACTGAAGCTTTCTTT
TRBV24-1	medium-sized	TRBD1	TRBJ1-5	CATSDGTGRGPQHF	TGTGCCACCAGTGATGGGACAGGACGAGGGCCCCAGCATTTT
TRBV7-2	medium-sized	TRBD2	TRBJ2-5	CASRRGWASGWIETQYF	TGTGCCAGCAGACGCGGTTGGGCTAGCGGTTGGATAGAGACCCAGTACTTC
TRBV7-2	NA	NA	TRBJ1-5	CAGGLVFGAGNQPQHF	TGTGCCGGCGGCTTAGTATTCGGGGCAGGCAATCAGCCCCAGCATTTT